One and the same sample provided the 9 T cell receptor beta chains below, sequenced in a study of cytomegalovirus exposure and HLA in healthy donors. The study ran its PCR with 60 Vbeta and 13 Jbeta primers. Here immunoSEQ multiplex PCR was the method, and the copy in TCRdb shows in-frame clones only, minus some. Of fewer than 200,000 clones in the sample, approximately 80% were seen once. Sequencing was done on a sample of PBMCs. Receptors originate from a woman aged 18 to 35 in good health and CMV-seronegative.

This sequence joins TRBV6-6 and TRBJ1-1; D is undetermined. The germline CDR1 and CDR2 sequences are MNHNY and SVGAGI (reference sequence). The V and J ends lost 4 bases and 1 base respectively, with 13 bases between them. The CDR3 has 15 amino acids. The CDR3, as DNA: TGTGCCAGCAGTTCTCGCTTTCTAGGGAACACTGAAGCTTTCTTT. Amino acids: CASSSRFLGNTEAFF.

The chain links TRBV2 to TRBJ1-2; possibly TRBD1 for D (5 bases). CDR1 is SNHLY and CDR2 is FYNNEI in the germline V gene. The germline V and J ends were trimmed by 8 bases and 7 bases, with 14 bases remaining between them. This CDR3 has 12 amino acids. CDR3 bases: TGTGCCAGCGGTGGGGGGGGTGTTGGCTACACCTTC. As protein: CASGGGGVGYTF. Supplemented by reference TRBV2 and TRBJ1-2, the full variable domain reads EPEVTQTPSHQVTQMGQEVILRCVPISNHLYFYWYRQILGQKVEFLVSFYNNEISEKSEIFDDQFSVERPDGSNFTLKIRSTKLEDSAMYFCASGGGGVGYTFGSGTRLTVV.

The sample holds a few counts of this clone. For the CDR3, the DNA is TGTGCCAGCAGCTTTGGCATCGTTGTAAACACTGAAGCTTTCTTT. Protein product: CASSFGIVVNTEAFF. This sequence joins TRBV7-8 and TRBJ1-1; D not certain. Per germline, CDR1 SGHVS and CDR2 FQNEAQ. Trimming removed 3 bases from V and 2 bases from J, with 13 bases in between. CDR3 length: 15 residues.

This clone was recorded only once. The chain employs TRBV7-2 and TRBJ2-3, with TRBD2 identical over 8 bases. The CDR3 sequence is 15 residues long. Germline assignment: CDR1 SGHTA and CDR2 FQGNSA. Unmatched junction bases numbered 5, after V lost 3 bases and J lost 3 bases. The CDR3 DNA is TGTGCCAGCAGCTTTCAGTCTAGCGGGACAGATACGCAGTATTTT. It translates to CASSFQSSGTDTQYF.

V usage is TRBV7-8 and J usage is TRBJ2-6; D is possibly TRBD1 (5 bases). V lost 5 bases and J lost 4, with 12 bases in between. This CDR3 has 15 residues. The germline gives CDR1 SGHVS, CDR2 FQNEAQ. CDR3 DNA sequence: TGTGCCAGCAGCCCTAGACAGCCCGGGGCCAACGTCCTGACTTTC. Translated, it gives CASSPRQPGANVLTF.

In regard to this clone: A junction end diverges from the germline sequence, so it may reflect a read error. V is TRBV7-7 and J is TRBJ2-7; 8 nucleotides align to TRBD1. CDR3 length: 14 residues. Germline lookup yields CDR1 SSHAT and CDR2 FNYEAQ (reference sequence). CDR3 region: CASSRGLDTYEQYF. CDR3 sequence (DNA): TGTGCTAGCAGCAGGGGGCTAGACACCTACGAGCAGTACTTC.

This sequence joins TRBV5-1 and TRBJ2-1, with D perhaps TRBD1 (6 bases). Trimming pared 5 bases from V and 7 bases from J, leaving 19 bases between. The CDR3 is 15 residues long. The V gene's germline CDR1 is SGHRS and CDR2 YFSETQ. The CDR3 reads CASRFITGRWNEQFF. CDR3 in DNA: TGCGCCAGCAGGTTTATTACAGGGAGATGGAATGAGCAGTTCTTC.

The genes are TRBV28 and TRBJ1-4, with D unresolved. CDR3 length: 14 residues. V lost 4 bases, J lost 0 bases, and 6 bases lay in between. Germline CDR1 is MDHEN and CDR2 is SYDVKM. CDR3 coding DNA: TGTGCCAGCAGTTCACCGGCAACTAATGAAAAACTGTTTTTT. This codes for CASSSPATNEKLFF.

The J gene is TRBJ2-6, the V gene TRBV28; 8 nucleotides agree with TRBD2. The V and J ends lost 6 bases and 3 bases, in that order; junction bases with no gene match: 13. Germline V gene sequence: CDR1 MDHEN, CDR2 SYDVKM. This CDR3 region has 18 residues. DNA of the CDR3: TGTGCCAGCAGCCCCGGGGGAGCGGGAGTAGGTGGGGCCAACGTCCTGACTTTC. Protein product: CASSPGGAGVGGANVLTF.